The clone carrying this TCR beta chain appeared a few times. Stated time point: before trial treatment. Advanced solid tumors lacking tumor-infiltrating lymphocytes were present in eligible patients. This entry is derived from a study of low-dose radiotherapy and immunotherapy resistance in tumors. Study-wide background: Doses of 0.5 Gy per fraction every 2 weeks, totaling 6.5 Gy, went to Cohort 1. Every two weeks, cyclophosphamide 200 mg/m2 was infused one day before radiation plus immunotherapy.

Germline loops: CDR1 MNHEY, CDR2 SVGEGT. The V and J ends lost 9 bases and 3 bases respectively, with 8 bases between them. The CDR3 has 12 amino acids. Alpha- and beta-chain coverage of first-strand cDNA came from TRAV- and TRBV-specific primers. With a V-primer adapter and a constant-region primer, TCRs were amplified for roughly 20 PCR cycles. TCRdb re-called the reads through MiXCR, storing one row per CDR3 protein. The sample records 35,000 to 45,000 distinct CDR3 sequences, roughly 28% being singletons. This sequence was found in a male donor with gallbladder cancer. The sequenced sample was PBMCs, obtained before treatment. The genes are TRBV6-2 or TRBV6-3 and TRBJ2-2, with D unresolved. The CDR3 here is CASRLDTGELFF. CDR3 sequence (DNA): TGTGCCAGTCGTCTCGACACCGGGGAGCTGTTTTTT.